The rows below give T cell receptor beta chains drawn from one sample of a study of CD8+CD57+ T cells in acquired aplastic anemia. TCRdb re-derived calls from the reads in MiXCR, one entry per CDR3 protein. The sample contains 150,000 to 200,000 distinct CDR3 sequences, approximately 40% of which appear only once. The sample taken for sequencing was sorted CD4+, CD8+, or CD8+CD57+ T cells (not recorded which) from PBMCs. These receptors originate from a human donor in good health. Each CDR3 is given with its conserved first and last residue. Fields, in order: D gene, clone size, J gene, V gene, CDR3 DNA, CDR3 protein. The D gene is left open where the match is weak. Some rows mark clone size as missing; the rest say once, few, many or name a class of expanded clone.

D: NA
size: many
J: TRBJ1-2
V: TRBV29-1
DNA: TGCAGCGTTGAACCGCTCGACACCCCATATGGCTACACCTTC
CDR3: CSVEPLDTPYGYTF

D: NA
size: NA
J: TRBJ1-1
V: TRBV12-3/TRBV12-4
DNA: TGTGCCAGCAGTAGGACAGCCACTGAAGCTTTCTTT
CDR3: CASSRTATEAFF

D: TRBD2
size: NA
J: TRBJ2-3
V: TRBV10-2
DNA: TGCGCCAGCAGTGACCGGACTAGCTCCCCCCCAGATACGCAGTATTTT
CDR3: CASSDRTSSPPDTQYF

D: TRBD2
size: many
J: TRBJ2-1
V: TRBV19
DNA: TGTGCCAGTACCCCGGGACTAGCGCCTACCTACAATGAGCAGTTCTTC
CDR3: CASTPGLAPTYNEQFF

D: NA
size: many
J: TRBJ2-2
V: TRBV10-3
DNA: TGTGCCATCACCAGGGCTTTAGGTAACACCGGGGAGCTGTTTTTT
CDR3: CAITRALGNTGELFF

D: TRBD1
size: NA
J: TRBJ1-6
V: TRBV7-2
DNA: TGTGCCAGCAGCTTAGGACAGGGCTTAAGTTCACCCCTCCACTTT
CDR3: CASSLGQGLSSPLHF

D: NA
size: once
J: TRBJ1-3
V: TRBV7-6
DNA: TGTGCCAGCAGCTTTGCGGGGGTAGGAGGAAACACCATGTATTTT
CDR3: CASSFAGVGGNTMYF

D: NA
size: NA
J: TRBJ1-2
V: TRBV9
DNA: TGTGCCAGCAGCGTACTGGGGGGCTACACCTTC
CDR3: CASSVLGGYTF

D: NA
size: NA
J: TRBJ2-7
V: TRBV25-1
DNA: TGTGCCAGCAGTGAGGGCCCCCCTTTCTACTGGGATGTGCGGGTATTC
CDR3: CASSEGPPFYWDVRVF

D: TRBD1
size: many
J: TRBJ1-2
V: TRBV29-1
DNA: TGCAGCGCGGGACAGGGGGCCGCTAACTATGGCTACACCTTC
CDR3: CSAGQGAANYGYTF

D: NA
size: NA
J: TRBJ1-3
V: TRBV10-1
DNA: TGCGCCAGCAGTGTGGACAGTAGCTCTGGAAACACCATATATTTT
CDR3: CASSVDSSSGNTIYF

D: NA
size: many
J: TRBJ1-1
V: TRBV7-2
DNA: TGTGCCAGCAGCTCTCCAGGGTGGGGTGAAGCTTTCTTT
CDR3: CASSSPGWGEAFF

D: NA
size: NA
J: TRBJ1-1
V: TRBV2
DNA: TGTGCCAGCAGTGAAGCGCTTGGGTCGACGGCTTTCTTT
CDR3: CASSEALGSTAFF

D: NA
size: many
J: TRBJ1-2
V: TRBV5-1
DNA: TGCGCCAGCAGCTTGTTGGGGGTCAGAGGGGATGGCTACACCTTC
CDR3: CASSLLGVRGDGYTF

D: NA
size: NA
J: TRBJ1-5
V: TRBV15
DNA: TGTGCCACCAGTGAGTTCTCTAGCAATCAGCCCCAGCATTTT
CDR3: CATSEFSSNQPQHF

D: NA
size: many
J: TRBJ2-3
V: TRBV7-3
DNA: TGTGCCAGCAGCTTAAAGGGACACAGCACAGATACGCAGTATTTT
CDR3: CASSLKGHSTDTQYF

D: NA
size: many
J: TRBJ1-5
V: TRBV6-5
DNA: TGTGCCAGCAGTTACGGGGGTAATCAGCCCCAGCATTTT
CDR3: CASSYGGNQPQHF

D: TRBD1
size: many
J: TRBJ1-1
V: TRBV7-6
DNA: TGTGCCAGCAGCCCACAGGGGACCACTGAAGCTTTCTTT
CDR3: CASSPQGTTEAFF

D: NA
size: many
J: TRBJ1-2
V: TRBV20-1
DNA: TGCAGTGCCTACGATAACTATGGCTACACCTTC
CDR3: CSAYDNYGYTF

D: TRBD1
size: NA
J: TRBJ1-3
V: TRBV15
DNA: TGTGCCACCAGCAGGGACAGGGACCCTGGAAACACCATATATTTT
CDR3: CATSRDRDPGNTIYF

D: TRBD2
size: many
J: TRBJ2-1
V: TRBV7-6
DNA: TGTGCCAGCAGCTTAGGTAGCGGGGGGGTCAATGAGCAGTTCTTC
CDR3: CASSLGSGGVNEQFF

D: NA
size: many
J: TRBJ1-1
V: TRBV7-2
DNA: TGTGCCAGCAGCCTGACTCCGAACACTGAAGCTTTCTTT
CDR3: CASSLTPNTEAFF

D: TRBD1
size: NA
J: TRBJ1-6
V: TRBV7-8
DNA: TGTGCCAGCAGCTTGACAGGGGGTGGTTCACCCCTCCACTTT
CDR3: CASSLTGGGSPLHF

D: TRBD2
size: NA
J: TRBJ2-3
V: TRBV10-3
DNA: TGTGCCATCAGTGGACCACAGGGAGCTAGCGGGAGAATCATACAAGCTTCAGATACGCAGTATTTT
CDR3: CAISGPQGASGRIIQASDTQYF

D: TRBD1
size: many
J: TRBJ2-1
V: TRBV2
DNA: TGTGCCAGCAGTAGGGACAGGGCAGGGGACAATGAGCAGTTCTTC
CDR3: CASSRDRAGDNEQFF

D: TRBD1
size: once
J: TRBJ1-4
V: TRBV12-3/TRBV12-4
DNA: TGTGCCAGCAGTCTACGGACAGGGTTGGCTAATGAAAAACTGTTTTTT
CDR3: CASSLRTGLANEKLFF

D: NA
size: once
J: TRBJ2-7
V: TRBV20-1
DNA: TGCAGTGCCCCACCGGGAACCTATCTTCAAGAGCAGTACTTC
CDR3: CSAPPGTYLQEQYF

D: NA
size: NA
J: TRBJ1-2
V: TRBV7-2
DNA: TGTGCCAGCAGCGTAGGTGCAGGATATGGCTACACCTTC
CDR3: CASSVGAGYGYTF

D: TRBD1
size: many
J: TRBJ1-6
V: TRBV19
DNA: TGTGCCAGTAGTGAGGGACAGTATAATTCACCCCTCCACTTT
CDR3: CASSEGQYNSPLHF

D: NA
size: once
J: TRBJ2-1
V: TRBV27
DNA: TGTGCCAGCAGTGATTCCGGGTCCTCTCCCTACAATGAGCAGTTCTTC
CDR3: CASSDSGSSPYNEQFF

D: TRBD2
size: NA
J: TRBJ2-3
V: TRBV5-6
DNA: TGTGCCAGCAGCATGGCCTGGCTAGCGGGGGGCCTAAGCACAGATACGCAGTATTTT
CDR3: CASSMAWLAGGLSTDTQYF

D: TRBD1
size: NA
J: TRBJ1-2
V: TRBV7-8
DNA: TGTGCCAGCAGCTCGGGGACAGGGGAGACCTATGGCTACACCTTC
CDR3: CASSSGTGETYGYTF

D: NA
size: NA
J: TRBJ1-2
V: TRBV20-1
DNA: TGCAGTGCAGCATGGTACTATGGCTACACCTTC
CDR3: CSAAWYYGYTF

D: TRBD1
size: NA
J: TRBJ2-1
V: TRBV6-5
DNA: TGTGCCAGCAGTTGCACAGGGGCTGGGTCCTACAATGAGCAGTTCTTC
CDR3: CASSCTGAGSYNEQFF

D: TRBD2
size: NA
J: TRBJ2-3
V: TRBV20-1
DNA: TGCAGTGCCCGGGGACTAGCGGCAGATACGCAGTATTTT
CDR3: CSARGLAADTQYF

D: NA
size: NA
J: TRBJ1-2
V: TRBV19
DNA: TGTGCCAGTAGTCGGGGACGGAACTATGGCTACACCTTC
CDR3: CASSRGRNYGYTF

D: NA
size: NA
J: TRBJ1-6
V: TRBV20-1
DNA: TGCAGTGCTAGAGATGGGGCGGCGAGCTCCTATAATTCACCCCTCCACTTT
CDR3: CSARDGAASSYNSPLHF

D: NA
size: many
J: TRBJ2-1
V: TRBV19
DNA: TGTGCCAGTAAGGTTTCAGGCGGGGAGCAGTTCTTC
CDR3: CASKVSGGEQFF

D: NA
size: many
J: TRBJ2-7
V: TRBV20-1
DNA: TGCAGTGCCCCCTCTGGGACCTACGAGCAGTACTTC
CDR3: CSAPSGTYEQYF

D: NA
size: many
J: TRBJ1-2
V: TRBV19
DNA: TGTGCCAGTAGTATTGTTGGGAAGGACTATGGCTACACCTTC
CDR3: CASSIVGKDYGYTF

D: TRBD1
size: many
J: TRBJ1-1
V: TRBV19
DNA: TGTGCCAGTAGTATCAAGACAGGGTCGGCTTTCTTT
CDR3: CASSIKTGSAFF

D: TRBD1
size: NA
J: TRBJ2-2
V: TRBV19
DNA: TGTGCCAGTATCTCAATAGACAGGGGCACCGGGGAGCTGTTTTTT
CDR3: CASISIDRGTGELFF

D: NA
size: many
J: TRBJ1-5
V: TRBV11-2
DNA: TGTGCCAGCAGCTTAGAGATCGTGGAGCCCCAGCATTTT
CDR3: CASSLEIVEPQHF

D: NA
size: many
J: TRBJ2-7
V: TRBV11-2
DNA: TGTGCCAGCAGCTTAAGGCCCAGGACGAGCTCCTACGAGCAGTACTTC
CDR3: CASSLRPRTSSYEQYF